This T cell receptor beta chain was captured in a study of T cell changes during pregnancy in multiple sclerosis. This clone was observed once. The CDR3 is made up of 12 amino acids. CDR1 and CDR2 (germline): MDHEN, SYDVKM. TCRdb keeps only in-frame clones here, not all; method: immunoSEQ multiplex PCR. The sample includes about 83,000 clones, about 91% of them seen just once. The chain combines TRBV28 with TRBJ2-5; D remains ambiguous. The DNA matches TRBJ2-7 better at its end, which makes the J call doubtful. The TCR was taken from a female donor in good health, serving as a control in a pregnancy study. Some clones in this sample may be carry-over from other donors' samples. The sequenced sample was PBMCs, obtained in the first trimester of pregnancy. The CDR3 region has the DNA TGTGCCAGCAGTCCCTCGTCCTACGAGCAGTACTTC. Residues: CASSPSSYEQYF.